This T cell receptor beta chain was sequenced for a study of T cells in Graves' hyperthyroidism and ophthalmopathy. This CDR3 has 17 amino acids. V lost 2 bases, J lost 9 bases, and 13 bases stayed unmatched. CDR1 MGHRA and CDR2 YSYEKL come from the germline V gene. The TCR beta CDR3 regions underwent amplification using RNA transcripts as the source. The TCR CDR3 first-round RT-PCR relied on the HTBI primer set. Via MiXCR, TCRdb re-called the multiplex PCR reads, giving one row per CDR3 protein. Among fewer than 900,000 distinct CDR3 sequences, about 15% were seen once, and the ten largest hold under 10%.

This clonotype originated in a man younger than 35 with Graves' hyperthyroidism. The specimen was blood. The chain recombines TRBV4-1 with TRBJ1-6; TRBD1 aligns across 7 bases. The CDR3 loop is CASSQLLFRDRFSPLHF. For the CDR3, the DNA is TGCGCCAGCAGCCAACTCCTTTTCCGGGACAGATTTTCACCCCTCCACTTT.